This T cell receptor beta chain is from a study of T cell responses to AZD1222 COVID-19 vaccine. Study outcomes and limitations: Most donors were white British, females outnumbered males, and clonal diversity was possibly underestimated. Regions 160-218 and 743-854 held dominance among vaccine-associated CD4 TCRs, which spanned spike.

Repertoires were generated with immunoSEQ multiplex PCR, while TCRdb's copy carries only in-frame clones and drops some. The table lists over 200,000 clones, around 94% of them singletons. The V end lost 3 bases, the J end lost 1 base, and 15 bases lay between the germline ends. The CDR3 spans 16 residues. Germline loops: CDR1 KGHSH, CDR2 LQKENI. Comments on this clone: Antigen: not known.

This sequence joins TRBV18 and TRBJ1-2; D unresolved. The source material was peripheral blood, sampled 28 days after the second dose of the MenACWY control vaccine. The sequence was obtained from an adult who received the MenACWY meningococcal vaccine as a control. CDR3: CASSPSATMSNYGYTF. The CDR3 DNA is TGTGCCAGCTCACCCAGTGCCACAATGAGTAACTATGGCTACACCTTC.